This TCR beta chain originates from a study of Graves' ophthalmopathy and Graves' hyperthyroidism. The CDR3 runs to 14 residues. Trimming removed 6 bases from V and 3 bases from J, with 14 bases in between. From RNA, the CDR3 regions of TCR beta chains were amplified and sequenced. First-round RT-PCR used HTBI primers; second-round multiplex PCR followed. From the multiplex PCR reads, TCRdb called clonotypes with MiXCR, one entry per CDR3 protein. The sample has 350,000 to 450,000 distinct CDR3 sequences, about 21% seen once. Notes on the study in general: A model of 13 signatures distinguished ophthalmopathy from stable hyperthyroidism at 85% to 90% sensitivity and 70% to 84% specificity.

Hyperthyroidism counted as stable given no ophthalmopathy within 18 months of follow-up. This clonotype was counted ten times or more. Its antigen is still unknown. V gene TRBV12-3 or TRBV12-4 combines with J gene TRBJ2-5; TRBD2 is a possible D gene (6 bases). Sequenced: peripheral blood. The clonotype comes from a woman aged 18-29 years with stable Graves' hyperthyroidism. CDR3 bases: TGTGCCAGCAGGCCGGGACTGGTAGAAGAGACCCAGTACTTC. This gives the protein CASRPGLVEETQYF.